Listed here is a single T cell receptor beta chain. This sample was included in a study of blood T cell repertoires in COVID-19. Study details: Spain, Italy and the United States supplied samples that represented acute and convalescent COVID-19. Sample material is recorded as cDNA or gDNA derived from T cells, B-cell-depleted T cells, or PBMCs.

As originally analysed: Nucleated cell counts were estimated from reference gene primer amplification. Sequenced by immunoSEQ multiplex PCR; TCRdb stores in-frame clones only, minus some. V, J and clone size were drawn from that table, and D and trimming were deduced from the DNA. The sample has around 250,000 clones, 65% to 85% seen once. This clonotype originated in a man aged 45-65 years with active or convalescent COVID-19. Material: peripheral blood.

The CDR3 region has the DNA TGTGCCAGCAGTGAAGGGACAGGGACTGGTGAAAAACTGTTTTTT. It translates to CASSEGTGTGEKLFF. The chain employs TRBV25-1 and TRBJ1-4; TRBD1 agrees at 9 bases. The CDR3 contains 15 residues. The germline V gene has CDR1 MGHDK and CDR2 SYGVNS. Unmatched junction bases numbered 5, after V lost 2 bases and J lost 7 bases.